Below, 21 T cell receptor beta chains from the same sample are listed, as sequenced in a study of cytomegalovirus exposure and HLA in healthy donors. In the PCR, 60 Vbeta and 13 Jbeta primers were used. The data were produced by immunoSEQ multiplex PCR, yet TCRdb's version contains in-frame clones alone and is incomplete. There are 150,000 to 200,000 clones in the sample; over 70% occur only once, and about 1.4% lies in the top ten. Specimen: PBMCs. The receptors stem from a woman in her 30s in good health and CMV-seronegative.

Worth noting for this clone: The junction departs from germline at one end; a sequencing error may be responsible. The rearrangement uses TRBV29-1 and TRBJ2-2; D is ambiguous. Germline V CDR1 and CDR2: SQVTM, ANQGSEA. The CDR3 is 14 amino acids. The CDR3 DNA sequence: TGCAGCGTTAAAGAAACGGCGAACACCGGGGAGCTGTTTTTT. Protein product: CSVKETANTGELFF.

This clone was seen a few times. This chain uses TRBV15 with TRBJ2-2; D is unresolved. The CDR3 has 12 residues. V dropped 4 bases and J dropped 4 bases, with 4 bases sitting between them. Looked up from germline, CDR1 is LNHNV and CDR2 is YYDKDF (reference sequence). CDR3 DNA sequence: TGTGCCACCAGCACCTCCACCGGGGAGCTGTTTTTT. Its translation is CATSTSTGELFF.

This clone showed up just a few times. V is TRBV28 and J is TRBJ2-1, with D possibly matching TRBD2 (5 bases). The CDR3 consists of 17 residues. Trimming removed 1 base at V and 2 bases at J, with 15 bases between. CDR1 and CDR2 from the germline V gene are MDHEN and SYDVKM. Here the CDR3 reads CASSLFGIAPAYNEQFF. The CDR3 DNA reads TGTGCCAGCAGTTTATTTGGTATAGCGCCGGCCTACAATGAGCAGTTCTTC. The entire variable domain, with the rest obtained from reference TRBV28 and TRBJ2-1, is as follows: DVKVTQSSRYLVKRTGEKVFLECVQDMDHENMFWYRQDPGLGLRLIYFSYDVKMKEKGDIPEGYSVSREKKERFSLILESASTNQTSMYLCASSLFGIAPAYNEQFFGPGTRLTVL.

V usage is TRBV6-5 and J usage is TRBJ1-3; the D gene is possibly TRBD1 (6 bases). This CDR3 contains 13 residues. Trimming took 6 bases from V and 0 from J, leaving 6 bases between them. Germline V lookup: CDR1 MNHEY, CDR2 SVGAGI. This chain's CDR3 is CASRDSSGNTIYF. CDR3 bases: TGTGCCAGCAGGGACAGCTCTGGAAACACCATATATTTT.

This sequence joins TRBV30 and TRBJ2-1; 7 bases match TRBD1. After removal of 0 bases from V and 8 bases from J, the junction contained 1 base not matched to a gene. The V gene's germline CDR1 is GTSNPN and CDR2 SVGIG (reference sequence). This CDR3 has 12 amino acids. The CDR3 nucleotides read TGTGCCTGGAGTGTACAGGGGTATGAGCAGTTCTTC. Encoded protein: CAWSVQGYEQFF. Complete variable domain (other parts from reference TRBV30 and TRBJ2-1): SQTIHQWPATLVQPVGSPLSLECTVEGTSNPNLYWYRQAAGRGLQLLFYSVGIGQISSEVPQNLSASRPQDRQFILSSKKLLLSDSGFYLCAWSVQGYEQFFGPGTRLTVL.

This clone was detected a few times. The chain carries TRBV5-1 and TRBJ1-1; D might be TRBD1 (5 bases). CDR3 length equals 14 residues. Trimming stripped 0 bases from V and 1 base from J, with 7 bases between. Germline V lookup: CDR1 SGHRS, CDR2 YFSETQ. CDR3 in amino acids: CASSLVQGNTEAFF. For the CDR3, the DNA is TGCGCCAGCAGCTTGGTCCAGGGGAACACTGAAGCTTTCTTT.

The CDR3 region has the DNA TGTGCCAGCAGCTGGCAATCCTGGCCCCAGCATTTT. The encoded protein is CASSWQSWPQHF. This rearrangement joins TRBV7-8 to TRBJ1-5; no clear D. The germline V and J ends were trimmed by 4 bases and 9 bases, with 10 bases remaining between them. Per the germline V gene, CDR1 is SGHVS and CDR2 is FQNEAQ. The CDR3 covers 12 residues.

This clone appeared a few times. The chain recombines TRBV6-6 with TRBJ1-3; a possible D gene is TRBD1 (5 bases). Trimming shortened V by 7 bases and J by 5 bases, and 15 bases separated the two germline ends. This CDR3 is built from 14 residues. Germline V gene lookup returns CDR1 MNHNY and CDR2 SVGAGI (reference sequence). CDR3 DNA: TGTGCCAGCACCACTTCGGGGGGTAGAAACACCATATATTTT. This translates into CASTTSGGRNTIYF.

This clone was seen a few times. The genes are TRBV9 and TRBJ1-1; 8 bases fit TRBD1. Germline V gene sequence: CDR1 SGDLS, CDR2 YYNGEE. The CDR3 sequence is 14 residues long. V dropped 3 bases and J dropped 3; count of bases not matched to a gene: 4. CDR3 protein: CASSAGTGDTEAFF. The CDR3 nucleotides are TGTGCCAGCAGCGCTGGGACAGGAGACACTGAAGCTTTCTTT.

The V gene is TRBV5-1, the J gene TRBJ1-2, with 9 bases identical to TRBD1. The junction had 5 bases not matched to a gene; V was cut back by 3 bases and J by 5 bases. This CDR3 is built from 14 residues. In germline, CDR1 is SGHRS, CDR2 YFSETQ. CDR3 sequence reads: CASSSGQGLYGYTF. CDR3 DNA: TGCGCCAGCAGCTCGGGACAGGGTCTTTATGGCTACACCTTC.

J is TRBJ1-2 and V is TRBV5-4; 7 positions match TRBD1. V was clipped by 0 bases and J by 4 bases; unmatched bases: 3. CDR1 is SGHNT, CDR2 YYREEE, per germline (reference sequence). The CDR3 has 14 amino acids. The CDR3 nucleotides are TGTGCCAGCAGCTTGGCAGGGGGGTCCTATGGCTACACCTTC. Translating it yields CASSLAGGSYGYTF.

The V call is TRBV30, the J call TRBJ1-2; unclear D gene. Trimming shortened V by 0 bases and J by 4 bases, and 6 bases separated the two germline ends. CDR1 is GTSNPN, CDR2 SVGIG, per germline (reference sequence). This CDR3 spans 12 amino acids. This chain's CDR3 is CAWSVGLYGYTF. The DNA for the CDR3 is TGTGCCTGGAGTGTCGGACTCTATGGCTACACCTTC.

The rearrangement joins TRBV30 to TRBJ1-1; 8 bases match TRBD1. Per the germline V gene, CDR1 is GTSNPN and CDR2 is SVGIG (reference sequence). V was clipped by 0 bases and J by 5 bases; unmatched bases: 17. This CDR3 is 18 amino acids long. The CDR3 reads CAWSVSRTGKRGRTEAFF. The CDR3 nucleotides read TGTGCCTGGAGTGTAAGTAGGACAGGGAAGAGGGGAAGGACTGAAGCTTTCTTT. Complete variable domain (other parts from reference TRBV30 and TRBJ1-1): SQTIHQWPATLVQPVGSPLSLECTVEGTSNPNLYWYRQAAGRGLQLLFYSVGIGQISSEVPQNLSASRPQDRQFILSSKKLLLSDSGFYLCAWSVSRTGKRGRTEAFFGQGTRLTVV.

The V gene is TRBV2, the J gene TRBJ2-7; D not certain. Germline V gene sequence: CDR1 SNHLY, CDR2 FYNNEI. The CDR3 sequence is 13 residues long. V lost 3 bases, J lost 3 bases, and 9 bases lay in between. The CDR3 sequence is CASSEFTSYEQYF. CDR3 DNA sequence: TGTGCCAGCAGTGAGTTTACCAGCTACGAGCAGTACTTC.

This sequence joins TRBV29-1 and TRBJ2-2, with D perhaps TRBD2 (5 bases). Germline values: CDR1 SQVTM, CDR2 ANQGSEA. The CDR3 spans 17 residues. Trimming left V 8 bases short and J 1 base short, with 23 bases between. Written as DNA, the CDR3 is TGCAGCATAACGGGGTCCTTCGGGCAGAGGAACACCGGGGAGCTGTTTTTT. It is translated as CSITGSFGQRNTGELFF.

This chain uses TRBV28 with TRBJ1-4, with 7 bases matching TRBD1. Germline V gene lookup returns CDR1 MDHEN and CDR2 SYDVKM. The J segment lost 7 bases and the V segment lost 7 bases, leaving 6 bases of the junction unmatched. The CDR3 spans 13 residues. CDR3 loop: CASMQGDSEKLFF. CDR3 DNA sequence: TGTGCCAGCATGCAGGGGGATAGTGAAAAACTGTTTTTT.

The rearrangement joins TRBV7-2 to TRBJ2-2; 7 bases fit TRBD1. The CDR3 loop spans 15 amino acids. Germline V CDR1 and CDR2: SGHTA, FQGNSA. Losses at the gene ends were 2 bases for V and 0 bases for J; bases not matched to a gene: 0. The chain's CDR3 is CASSLRGPNTGELFF. The CDR3, as DNA: TGTGCCAGCAGCTTAAGGGGGCCGAACACCGGGGAGCTGTTTTTT.

The rearrangement joins TRBV28 to TRBJ2-7; the match to TRBD1 covers 9 bases. The CDR3 spans 15 residues. J was trimmed by 2 bases and V by 6 bases; bases with no gene match: 8. Germline CDR1 reads MDHEN; CDR2 reads SYDVKM. The chain's CDR3 is CASSKGGTGTYEQYF. CDR3 DNA: TGTGCCAGCAGCAAGGGAGGGACAGGGACCTACGAGCAGTACTTC.

The chain recombines TRBV5-1 with TRBJ1-1, with D maybe TRBD1 (5 bases). V shed 5 bases and J shed 0 bases, with 8 bases lying between them. CDR1 SGHRS and CDR2 YFSETQ come from the germline V gene. The CDR3 runs 13 residues. The CDR3, as DNA: TGCGCCAGCAGGCGGGACCTGAACACTGAAGCTTTCTTT. It encodes CASRRDLNTEAFF.

J is TRBJ2-7 and V is TRBV5-1, with 7 bases that match TRBD2. Germline V lookup: CDR1 SGHRS, CDR2 YFSETQ. With 1 base clipped from V and 1 base from J, the junction kept 2 bases outside the gene matches. The CDR3 has 14 residues. The CDR3 region is CASSLPSGSYEQYF. CDR3 DNA sequence: TGCGCCAGCAGCTTGCCTAGCGGTTCCTACGAGCAGTACTTC.

The chain links TRBV6-5 to TRBJ2-1, with 9 nucleotides matching TRBD1. The germline gives CDR1 MNHEY, CDR2 SVGAGI. With 2 bases clipped from V and 7 bases from J, the junction kept 6 bases outside the gene matches. The CDR3 is 15 residues long. The CDR3 DNA sequence: TGTGCCAGCAGTTACGCGGGACAGGGTTCGAATGAGCAGTTCTTC. It encodes CASSYAGQGSNEQFF.